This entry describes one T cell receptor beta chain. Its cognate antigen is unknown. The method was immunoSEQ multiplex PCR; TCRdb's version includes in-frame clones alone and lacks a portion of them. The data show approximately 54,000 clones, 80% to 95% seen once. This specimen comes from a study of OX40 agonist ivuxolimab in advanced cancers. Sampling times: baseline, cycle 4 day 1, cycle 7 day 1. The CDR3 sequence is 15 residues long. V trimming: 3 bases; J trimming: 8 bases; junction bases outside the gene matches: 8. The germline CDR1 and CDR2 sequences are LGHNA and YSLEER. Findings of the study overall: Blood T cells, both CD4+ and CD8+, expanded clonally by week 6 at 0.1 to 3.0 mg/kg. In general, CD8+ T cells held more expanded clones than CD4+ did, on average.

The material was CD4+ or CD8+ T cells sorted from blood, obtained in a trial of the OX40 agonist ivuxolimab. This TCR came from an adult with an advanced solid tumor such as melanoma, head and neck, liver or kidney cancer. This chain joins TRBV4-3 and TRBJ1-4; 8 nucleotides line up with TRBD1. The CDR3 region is CASSHGQGGGEKLFF. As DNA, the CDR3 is TGCGCCAGCAGCCATGGACAGGGAGGTGGCGAAAAACTGTTTTTT.